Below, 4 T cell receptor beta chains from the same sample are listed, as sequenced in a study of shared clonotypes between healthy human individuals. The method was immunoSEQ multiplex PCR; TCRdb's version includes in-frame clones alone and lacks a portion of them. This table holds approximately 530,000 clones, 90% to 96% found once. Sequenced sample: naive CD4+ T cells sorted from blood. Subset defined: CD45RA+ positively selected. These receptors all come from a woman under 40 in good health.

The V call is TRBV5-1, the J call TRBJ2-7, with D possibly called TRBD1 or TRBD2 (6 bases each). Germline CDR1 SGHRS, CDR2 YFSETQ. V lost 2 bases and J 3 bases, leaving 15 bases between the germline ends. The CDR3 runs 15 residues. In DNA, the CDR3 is TGCGCCAGCAGCTTTTCCGGGGGCGCTTACTACGAGCAGTACTTC. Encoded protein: CASSFSGGAYYEQYF.

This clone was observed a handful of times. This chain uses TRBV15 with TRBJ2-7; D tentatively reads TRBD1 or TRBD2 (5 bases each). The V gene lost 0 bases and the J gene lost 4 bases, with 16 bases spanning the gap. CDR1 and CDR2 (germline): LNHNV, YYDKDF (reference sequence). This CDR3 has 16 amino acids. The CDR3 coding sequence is TGTGCCACCAGCAGAGAAAACGTCGGGGCATGGTACGAGCAGTACTTC. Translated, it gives CATSRENVGAWYEQYF.

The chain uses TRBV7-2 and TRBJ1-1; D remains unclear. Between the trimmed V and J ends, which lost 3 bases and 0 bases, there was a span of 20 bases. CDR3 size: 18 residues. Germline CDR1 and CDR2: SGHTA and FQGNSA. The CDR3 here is CASSFGLGGGHMNTEAFF. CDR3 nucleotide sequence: TGTGCCAGCAGCTTTGGCCTTGGAGGCGGTCACATGAACACTGAAGCTTTCTTT.

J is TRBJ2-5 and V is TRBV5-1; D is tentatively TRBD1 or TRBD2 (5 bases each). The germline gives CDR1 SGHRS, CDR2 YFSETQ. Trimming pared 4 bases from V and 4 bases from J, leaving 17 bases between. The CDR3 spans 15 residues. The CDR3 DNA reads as TGCGCCAGCAGCCCCAACACCGTTGGGGGAGAGACCCAGTACTTC. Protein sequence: CASSPNTVGGETQYF.